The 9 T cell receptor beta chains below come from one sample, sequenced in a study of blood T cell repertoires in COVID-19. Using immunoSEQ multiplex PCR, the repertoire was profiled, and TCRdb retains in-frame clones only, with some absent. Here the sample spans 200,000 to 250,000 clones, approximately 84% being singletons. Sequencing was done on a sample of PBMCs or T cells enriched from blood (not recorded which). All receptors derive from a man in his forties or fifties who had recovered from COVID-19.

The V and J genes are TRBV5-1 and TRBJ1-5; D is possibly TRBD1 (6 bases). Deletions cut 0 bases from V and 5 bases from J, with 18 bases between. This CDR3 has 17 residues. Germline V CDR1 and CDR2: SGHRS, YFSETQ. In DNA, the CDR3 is TGCGCCAGCAGCTTGGTAGGGACACATAAACCCCATCAGCCCCAGCATTTT. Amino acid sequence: CASSLVGTHKPHQPQHF.

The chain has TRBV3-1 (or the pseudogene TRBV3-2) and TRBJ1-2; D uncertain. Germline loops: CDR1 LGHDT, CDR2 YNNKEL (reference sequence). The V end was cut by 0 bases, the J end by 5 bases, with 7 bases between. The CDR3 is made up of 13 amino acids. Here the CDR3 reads CASSQDGEYGYTF. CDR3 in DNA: TGTGCCAGCAGCCAAGATGGGGAGTATGGCTACACCTTC.

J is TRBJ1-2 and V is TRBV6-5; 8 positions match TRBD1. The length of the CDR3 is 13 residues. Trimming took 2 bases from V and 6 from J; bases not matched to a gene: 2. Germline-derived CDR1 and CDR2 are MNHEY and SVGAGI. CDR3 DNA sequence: TGTGCCAGCAGTTACGGACAGGGCGATGGCTACACCTTC. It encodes CASSYGQGDGYTF.

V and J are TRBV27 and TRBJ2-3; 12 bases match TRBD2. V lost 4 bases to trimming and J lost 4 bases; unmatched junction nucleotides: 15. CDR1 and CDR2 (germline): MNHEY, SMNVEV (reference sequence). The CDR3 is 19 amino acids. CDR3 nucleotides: TGTGCCAGCAGTTCCTCGGGACTAGCGGGTCCAAGGGGCCCAGATACGCAGTATTTT. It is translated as CASSSSGLAGPRGPDTQYF.

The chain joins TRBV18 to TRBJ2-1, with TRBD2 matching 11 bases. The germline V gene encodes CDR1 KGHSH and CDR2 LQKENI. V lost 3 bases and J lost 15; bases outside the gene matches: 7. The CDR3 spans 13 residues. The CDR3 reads CASSPGTSGMRFF. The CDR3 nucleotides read TGTGCCAGCTCACCCGGGACTAGCGGAATGAGGTTCTTC.

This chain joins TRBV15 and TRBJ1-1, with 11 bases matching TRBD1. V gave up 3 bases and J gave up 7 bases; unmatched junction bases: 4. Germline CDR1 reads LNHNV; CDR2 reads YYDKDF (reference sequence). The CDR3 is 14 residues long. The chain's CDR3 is CATSRGQGEGEAFF. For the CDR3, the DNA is TGTGCCACCAGCAGGGGACAGGGGGAAGGTGAAGCTTTCTTT.

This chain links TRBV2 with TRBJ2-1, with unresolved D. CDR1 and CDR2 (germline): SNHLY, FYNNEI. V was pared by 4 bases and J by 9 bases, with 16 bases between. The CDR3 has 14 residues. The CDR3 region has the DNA TGTGCCAGCAGTGGGAGTTTTGCGAGCGCTGAGCAGTTCTTC. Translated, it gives CASSGSFASAEQFF.

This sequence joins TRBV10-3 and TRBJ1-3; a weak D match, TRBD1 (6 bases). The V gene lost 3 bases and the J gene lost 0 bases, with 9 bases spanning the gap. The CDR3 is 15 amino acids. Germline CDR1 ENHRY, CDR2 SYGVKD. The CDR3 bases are TGTGCCATCAGTGAACGACAGGACTCTGGAAACACCATATATTTT. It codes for CAISERQDSGNTIYF.

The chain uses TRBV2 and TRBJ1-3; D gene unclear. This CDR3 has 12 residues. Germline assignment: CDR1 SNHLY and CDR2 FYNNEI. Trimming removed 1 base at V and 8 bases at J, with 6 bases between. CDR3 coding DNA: TGTGCCAGCAGTGAAGACTCATACACCATATATTTT. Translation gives CASSEDSYTIYF.